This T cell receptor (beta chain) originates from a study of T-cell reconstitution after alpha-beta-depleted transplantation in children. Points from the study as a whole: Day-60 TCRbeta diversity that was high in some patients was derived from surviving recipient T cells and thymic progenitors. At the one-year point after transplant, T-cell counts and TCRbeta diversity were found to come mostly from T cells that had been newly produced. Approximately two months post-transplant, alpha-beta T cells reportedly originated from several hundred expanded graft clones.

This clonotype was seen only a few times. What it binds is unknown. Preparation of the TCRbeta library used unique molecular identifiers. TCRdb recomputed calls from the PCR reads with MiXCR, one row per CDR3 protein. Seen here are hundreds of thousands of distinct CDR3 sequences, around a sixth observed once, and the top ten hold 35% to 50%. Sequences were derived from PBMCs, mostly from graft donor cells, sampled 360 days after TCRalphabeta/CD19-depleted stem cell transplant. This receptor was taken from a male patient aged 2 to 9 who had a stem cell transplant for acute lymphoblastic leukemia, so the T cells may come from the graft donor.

The CDR3 region is CASTERGPEDEQFF. The CDR3 DNA reads TGTGCCAGCACGGAGCGGGGACCTGAGGATGAGCAGTTCTTC. The chain links TRBV6-2 or TRBV6-3 to TRBJ2-1; 7 bases fit TRBD2. V dropped 7 bases and J dropped 8; count of bases not matched to a gene: 11. In germline, CDR1 is MNHEY, CDR2 SVGEGT. The CDR3 is 14 amino acids.